This is a list of T cell receptor beta chains from one sample in a study of CD8 T cells in ankylosing spondylitis. MiXCR, run by TCRdb on the 5' RACE reads, gives a single entry per CDR3 protein. The sample records 450,000 to 550,000 distinct CDR3 sequences, over 4% being singletons. Sequenced input: blood, either unsorted or a sorted T cell fraction (not recorded which). All receptors derive from a male donor with ankylosing spondylitis. CDR3s leave out the opening cysteine and the closing phenylalanine or tryptophan. The order of the fields is J gene, V gene, CDR3 protein.

>TRBJ1-6|TRBV5-1
ASSLKGGGSYNSPLH
>TRBJ2-5|TRBV6-1
ASTQGRSALPETQY
>TRBJ2-7|TRBV5-1
ASSLGDTRGEQY
>TRBJ2-7|TRBV29-1
SVGQISSYEQY
>TRBJ2-6|TRBV4-3
ASSQSGFFSGANVLT
>TRBJ2-7|TRBV6-5
ASSFSRDRLSYEQY
>TRBJ1-5|TRBV15
ATSRDIQGNQPQH
>TRBJ2-5|TRBV29-1
SVERGRRETQY
>TRBJ1-3|TRBV10-3
AISESYPSSGNTIY
>TRBJ2-7|TRBV20-1
SADTGPDEQY
>TRBJ2-7|TRBV27
AGGTSGGAYEQY
>TRBJ2-3|TRBV5-1
ASTFRDLRTDTQY
>TRBJ2-5|TRBV29-1
SVDWGAKETQY
>TRBJ2-3|TRBV4-2
ASSGGDSGDTQY
>TRBJ1-5|TRBV7-9
ASSLAFGQFNQPQH
>TRBJ2-2|TRBV28
ASSLLSLPGVF
>TRBJ1-5|TRBV20-1
SARRSYSNQPQH
>TRBJ2-1|TRBV7-8
ASSPWTSGRGEQF
>TRBJ2-1|TRBV28
ASSLGGRGGSGEQF
>TRBJ2-1|TRBV12-3/TRBV12-4
ASRTGQPYNEQF
>TRBJ1-5|TRBV10-3
AIRKTGPGEPQH
>TRBJ2-2|TRBV15
ATRGVELGIRKGGELF
>TRBJ1-2|TRBV5-1
ASSPRTGYGYT
>TRBJ2-1|TRBV20-1
SGRHPTSGRALSYNEQF
>TRBJ2-2|TRBV5-1
ASSLSRAGTGELF
>TRBJ2-3|TRBV5-1
ASSLVTVTDTQY
>TRBJ2-7|TRBV5-5
ASSLPPGRDTRSYEQY
>TRBJ2-3|TRBV9
ASSFLLTDTQY
>TRBJ1-4|TRBV29-1
SVQNTATNEKLF
>TRBJ2-7|TRBV10-2
ASSEGQVSSYEQY
>TRBJ1-5|TRBV27
ASNFQPQH
>TRBJ2-1|TRBV6-2/TRBV6-3
ASKAGGDEQF
>TRBJ1-2|TRBV20-1
SPPSDGYT